The 25 T cell receptor beta chains below all came from one sample that was sequenced in a study of vaccination and CD4 T cells after COVID-19. Cultured CD4+ T-cell DNA underwent Oncomine TCR Beta short-read sequencing. One entry per CDR3 protein, called by TCRdb with MiXCR from the PCR reads. The table has fewer than 14,000 distinct CDR3 sequences, roughly 40% seen once; the top ten hold more than 9%. Their antigens are not known. Treatment meaning: roughly ten-day PBMC culture with coronavirus spike peptide pools or control peptides (ViraFEST assay). The sample here was CD4+ T cells from blood, cultured in vitro, taken after SARS-CoV-2 vaccination. These receptors all stem from a human donor who had recovered from COVID-19.

V gene TRBV9 combines with J gene TRBJ2-7, with TRBD1 matching over 9 bases. Looked up from germline, CDR1 is SGDLS and CDR2 is YYNGEE. V trimming: 0 bases; J trimming: 7 bases; junction bases outside the gene matches: 5. The CDR3 runs 14 residues. DNA of the CDR3: TGTGCCAGCAGCGTAGTGGACAGGGGAACAGAGCAGTACTTC. Amino acid sequence: CASSVVDRGTEQYF.

The rearrangement links TRBV5-1 to TRBJ2-1; 9 bases map to TRBD2. V dropped 1 base and J dropped 6; count of bases not matched to a gene: 14. This CDR3 is 18 amino acids long. Germline values: CDR1 SGHRS, CDR2 YFSETQ. CDR3 residues: CASSLPGGRASTRNEQFF. The CDR3 DNA reads as TGCGCCAGCAGCTTGCCGGGCGGGAGGGCCTCTACTCGCAATGAGCAGTTCTTC.

This clonotype was picked up one time. The J gene is TRBJ1-5, the V gene TRBV18; 10 bases fit TRBD1. The CDR3 spans 13 residues. Germline assignment: CDR1 KGHSH and CDR2 LQKENI. The ends lost 5 bases at V and 7 bases at J; junction bases unmatched: 2. The CDR3 DNA sequence: TGTGCCAGCTCAAGGGACAGGGGACAGCCCCAGCATTTT. The encoded protein is CASSRDRGQPQHF.

The chain links TRBV7-3 to TRBJ2-7, with TRBD2 identical over 8 bases. This CDR3 region has 15 residues. J lost 5 bases, V lost 2 bases, and 8 bases had no gene match. CDR1 is SGHTA, CDR2 FQGTGA, per germline. This CDR3 is CASSLAGTRSDEQYF. The CDR3 nucleotides are TGTGCCAGCAGCTTAGCCGGGACTAGGTCTGACGAGCAGTACTTC.

The chain employs TRBV19 and TRBJ2-5; tentatively, D is TRBD1 (6 bases). V lost 4 bases to trimming and J lost 5 bases, with 17 bases between them. This CDR3 has 15 amino acids. Germline V gene lookup returns CDR1 LNHDA and CDR2 SQIVND (reference sequence). The CDR3 region has the DNA TGTGCCAGTAGTACACCCAGGGGTCGGGCGGAGACCCAGTACTTC. Translated, it gives CASSTPRGRAETQYF.

The rearrangement joins TRBV29-1 to TRBJ2-6; TRBD1 aligns across 11 bases. CDR1 is SQVTM, CDR2 ANQGSEA, per germline. The trim removed 6 bases at V and 2 bases at J, leaving 12 bases unmatched. The CDR3 contains 18 residues. CDR3 sequence: CSVIPGQGVGPGANVLTF. CDR3 sequence (DNA): TGCAGCGTGATACCGGGACAGGGGGTAGGTCCTGGGGCCAACGTCCTGACTTTC.

The J gene is TRBJ2-1, the V gene TRBV28, with 8 bases identical to TRBD2. Germline-derived CDR1 and CDR2 are MDHEN and SYDVKM. After removal of 6 bases from V and 4 bases from J, the junction contained 8 bases not matched to a gene. The CDR3 consists of 15 residues. In DNA, the CDR3 is TGTGCCAGCAGAACTAGCGGAGGGGGGTACAATGAGCAGTTCTTC. Protein product: CASRTSGGGYNEQFF.

This clonotype appeared once. The chain has TRBV6-1 and TRBJ2-7; D ambiguous. CDR1 is MNHNS and CDR2 is SASEGT in the germline V gene. With 6 bases removed from V and 6 bases from J, the gap between germline ends came to 15 bases. CDR3 length: 13 amino acids. As DNA, the CDR3 is TGTGCCAGCAGCGGACGCGGTGGGGTCGAGCAGTACTTC. Translating it yields CASSGRGGVEQYF.

This chain connects TRBV6-1 to TRBJ2-7; TRBD1 is a possible D gene (6 bases). Germline CDR1 reads MNHNS; CDR2 reads SASEGT. The CDR3 runs to 13 residues. Trimming cost V 8 bases and J 3 bases, with 14 bases left between them. The CDR3 DNA is TGTGCCAGCGGTAACAGGGAAGGCTACGAGCAGTACTTC. It codes for CASGNREGYEQYF.

The chain couples TRBV7-9 to TRBJ1-6, with unresolved D. Germline values: CDR1 SEHNR, CDR2 FQNEAQ (reference sequence). V lost 5 bases to trimming and J lost 9 bases, with 20 bases between them. The CDR3 runs 16 residues. CDR3 amino acids: CASSPRWGVEGSPLHF. For the CDR3, the DNA is TGTGCCAGCAGCCCCCGATGGGGAGTTGAGGGTTCACCCCTCCACTTT.

This clonotype has only a few counts. This sequence joins TRBV30 and TRBJ1-2, with no clear D. The CDR3 runs 14 residues. V dropped 3 bases and J dropped 7 bases, with 18 bases sitting between them. Germline V gene lookup returns CDR1 GTSNPN and CDR2 SVGIG (reference sequence). The DNA of the CDR3 is TGTGCCTGGAGGAGAAACACACTAAGTGGTGGCTACACCTTC. Its translation: CAWRRNTLSGGYTF.

Within the sample, this clonotype is medium-sized. V gene TRBV7-2 combines with J gene TRBJ1-4, with D possibly being TRBD1 (6 bases). V was trimmed by 3 bases and J by 8 bases, leaving 16 bases between them. This CDR3 has 15 amino acids. Germline CDR1 and CDR2: SGHTA and FQGNSA. The CDR3 DNA is TGTGCCAGCAGCTTGGTATACGGAGGGGGAGAAAAACTGTTTTTT. Residues: CASSLVYGGGEKLFF.

The chain is built from TRBV12-3 or TRBV12-4 and TRBJ1-5, with D possibly being TRBD1 (6 bases). CDR3 size: 15 residues. The V and J ends lost 1 base and 7 bases respectively, with 14 bases between them. As DNA, the CDR3 is TGTGCCAGCAGTTTAGTCACAGGGTTAGGGCAGCCCCAGCATTTT. It is translated as CASSLVTGLGQPQHF.

V and J are TRBV6-2 or TRBV6-3 and TRBJ2-3, with D perhaps assigned TRBD1 or TRBD2 (5 bases each). The CDR3 loop spans 20 amino acids. V lost 3 bases to trimming and J lost 0 bases, with 25 bases between them. Per germline, CDR1 MNHEY and CDR2 SVGEGT. Here the CDR3 reads CASSYLGVYGSGDSTDTQYF. CDR3 nucleotide sequence: TGTGCCAGCAGTTATTTGGGGGTTTATGGAAGCGGAGATAGCACAGATACGCAGTATTTT.

This rearrangement joins TRBV6-4 to TRBJ2-1; D not resolved. V was trimmed by 4 bases and J by 6 bases, leaving 10 bases between them. This CDR3 contains 13 residues. Germline CDR1 and CDR2: MRHNA and SNTAGT. The CDR3 sequence is CASSAQGLNEQFF. CDR3 in DNA: TGTGCCAGCAGTGCCCAAGGCCTCAATGAGCAGTTCTTC.

The gene calls are TRBV5-4 and TRBJ2-7; D is undetermined. Germline CDR1 reads SGHNT; CDR2 reads YYREEE (reference sequence). The ends were cut back, 2 bases at V and 4 bases at J, with 13 bases in the middle. This CDR3 spans 14 amino acids. The CDR3 coding sequence is TGTGCCAGCAGCTTAAGAGGTGAGAAGTACGAGCAGTACTTC. This gives the protein CASSLRGEKYEQYF.

V usage is TRBV10-3 and J usage is TRBJ1-5; TRBD1 might be the D (5 bases). V was trimmed by 3 bases and J by 7 bases, leaving 10 bases between them. This CDR3 is built from 13 residues. The germline V gene encodes CDR1 ENHRY and CDR2 SYGVKD. CDR3 nucleotide sequence: TGTGCCATCAGTGAAAGGGGAGGCCAGCCCCAGCATTTT. It translates to CAISERGGQPQHF.

In its sample, this clonotype is medium-sized. Written as DNA, the CDR3 is TGTGCCAGCAGTATACAGGGTCTTCAACAGACCCAGTACTTC. Protein product: CASSIQGLQQTQYF. The chain recombines TRBV28 with TRBJ2-5, with D maybe TRBD1 (6 bases). V lost 5 bases, J lost 6 bases, and 16 bases lay in between. CDR1 is MDHEN and CDR2 is SYDVKM in the germline V gene. The CDR3 covers 14 residues.

In its sample, this clonotype was seen once. An end of the junction differs from the germline gene, which may be a read error. This sequence joins TRBV7-9 and TRBJ1-2, with 7 bases identical to TRBD1. CDR3 size: 12 residues. Germline V gene data show CDR1 as SEHNR and CDR2 as FQNEAQ (reference sequence). CDR3 nucleotide sequence: TGTGCCAACAGCTTAGAGACAGGGGGCTACACCTTC. Amino acid sequence: CANSLETGGYTF.

The chain links TRBV6-5 to TRBJ2-3; D may be TRBD1 (5 bases). CDR1 MNHEY and CDR2 SVGAGI come from the germline V gene. The CDR3 has 18 residues. Trimming left V 2 bases short and J 2 bases short, with 20 bases between. CDR3 DNA sequence: TGTGCCAGCAGTTACCCGAAATCTGGGTCACAGGACACAGATACGCAGTATTTT. Translating gives CASSYPKSGSQDTDTQYF.

J is TRBJ2-4 and V is TRBV7-2; tentatively, D is TRBD2 (7 bases). The CDR3 totals 14 residues. The germline gives CDR1 SGHTA, CDR2 FQGNSA. Trimming cost V 1 base and J 9 bases, with 13 bases left between them. The CDR3: CASSLVLRGGIQYF. As DNA, the CDR3 is TGTGCCAGCAGCTTAGTCCTGAGGGGGGGCATTCAGTACTTC. The entire variable domain, with the rest obtained from reference TRBV7-2 and TRBJ2-4, is as follows: GAGVSQSPSNKVTEKGKDVELRCDPISGHTALYWYRQSLGQGLEFLIYFQGNSAPDKSGLPSDRFSAERTGGSVSTLTIQRTQQEDSAVYLCASSLVLRGGIQYFGAGTRLSVL.

The table lists this clonotype with a count of one. Just one base apart from a much larger clone, this may be a read error. V gene TRBV19 combines with J gene TRBJ2-1; 8 positions agree with TRBD1. The J call is in doubt because the DNA end fits TRBJ2-5 better. In germline, CDR1 is LNHDA, CDR2 SQIVND (reference sequence). CDR3 length equals 17 residues. The CDR3 loop reads CAGSTPTLTGATGTQYF. The CDR3 DNA reads as TGTGCCGGTAGTACTCCCACGCTGACAGGGGCGACTGGTACCCAGTACTTC.

The CDR3 DNA reads as TGTGCCAGCAGAAATACGGGGCGCGTTAGCTCCTATAATTCACCCCTCCACTTT. Its protein is CASRNTGRVSSYNSPLHF. J is TRBJ1-6 and V is TRBV21-1; no DNA check was done on the table's D call, TRBD1. TRBV21-1 is a known pseudogene. The CDR3 is 18 amino acids.

This clonotype was counted only a few times. This sequence joins TRBV20-1 and TRBJ2-1, with D tentatively TRBD2 (5 bases). The CDR3 is made up of 15 amino acids. Germline CDR1 reads DFQATT; CDR2 reads SNEGSKA (reference sequence). Trimming stripped 4 bases from V and 3 bases from J, with 16 bases between. The CDR3 region is CSAKNLAMIYNEQFF. The CDR3 DNA reads as TGCAGTGCTAAAAACCTAGCCATGATCTACAATGAGCAGTTCTTC.

This rearrangement joins TRBV20-1 to TRBJ2-1; 9 bases map to TRBD1. V shed 6 bases, J shed 3 bases, and the junction held 9 bases outside the gene matches. There are 15 residues in the CDR3. Germline V gene data show CDR1 as DFQATT and CDR2 as SNEGSKA (reference sequence). The DNA for the CDR3 is TGCAGTGCCCCTCGCTCGGGACAGGGCTACAATGAGCAGTTCTTC. Translating it yields CSAPRSGQGYNEQFF.